These 10 T cell receptor beta chains share one sample of origin, sequenced in a study of blood T cell repertoires in COVID-19. Repertoires were generated with immunoSEQ multiplex PCR, while TCRdb's copy carries only in-frame clones and drops some. Among more than 400,000 clones listed, roughly nine tenths were seen once. Sequenced input: PBMCs or T cells enriched from blood (not recorded which). These receptors were taken from a woman aged 18-29 years who had recovered from COVID-19.

V gene TRBV27 combines with J gene TRBJ1-2; TRBD1 is a possible D gene (5 bases). Trimming took off 3 bases at V and 6 bases at J, with 11 bases between the two ends. Germline CDR1 is MNHEY and CDR2 is SMNVEV (reference sequence). This CDR3 spans 13 amino acids. CDR3 sequence reads: CASSLVRGNGYTF. The CDR3 nucleotides are TGTGCCAGCAGTTTGGTCCGGGGGAATGGCTACACCTTC.

The genes are TRBV5-6 and TRBJ1-2; possibly TRBD1 for D (6 bases). Trimming took off 0 bases at V and 5 bases at J, with 14 bases between the two ends. The CDR3 has 15 residues. Germline CDR1 is SGHDT and CDR2 is YYEEEE. CDR3 loop: CASSLDYEGVYGYTF. The CDR3 nucleotides are TGTGCCAGCAGCTTGGACTACGAGGGGGTATATGGCTACACCTTC. The complete variable domain, with remaining parts taken from reference TRBV5-6 and TRBJ1-2, reads DAGVTQSPTHLIKTRGQQVTLRCSPKSGHDTVSWYQQALGQGPQFIFQYYEEEERQRGNFPDRFSGHQFPNYSSELNVNALLLGDSALYLCASSLDYEGVYGYTFGSGTRLTVV.

This chain joins TRBV11-2 and TRBJ2-1, with a weak D call TRBD1 (6 bases). CDR1 and CDR2 from the germline V gene are SGHAT and FQNNGV. The CDR3 has 14 amino acids. The germline V and J ends were trimmed by 4 bases and 10 bases, with 17 bases remaining between them. CDR3 residues: CASSSLQGSGEQFF. The CDR3 nucleotides are TGTGCCAGCAGCTCCCTACAGGGAAGTGGGGAGCAGTTCTTC. Based on the CDR3 plus reference TRBV11-2 and TRBJ2-1, the full variable domain is EAGVAQSPRYKIIEKRQSVAFWCNPISGHATLYWYQQILGQGPKLLIQFQNNGVVDDSQLPKDRFSAERLKGVDSTLKIQPAKLEDSAVYLCASSSLQGSGEQFFGPGTRLTVL.

In this sample, this clone turned up a few times. The chain has TRBV6-5 and TRBJ1-1; tentative D call: TRBD1 (5 bases). The germline V gene has CDR1 MNHEY and CDR2 SVGAGI. V was cut by 5 bases and J by 7 bases, with 11 bases left in between. CDR3 size: 12 residues. CDR3 sequence reads: CASSRGGGEAFF. The CDR3 region has the DNA TGTGCCAGCAGTCGGGGGGGAGGTGAAGCTTTCTTT.

This chain joins TRBV19 and TRBJ2-3; D ambiguous. V lost 5 bases and J lost 9, with 15 bases in between. CDR3 length: 13 amino acids. Germline V lookup: CDR1 LNHDA, CDR2 SQIVND (reference sequence). The CDR3 coding sequence is TGTGCCAGTAGTCCTGCTAGAAAGGAGACGCAGTATTTT. Translating it yields CASSPARKETQYF.

A note on this clone: The junction differs from germline at one of its ends, possibly a read error. The V gene is TRBV24-1, the J gene TRBJ1-2; no reliable D call. The CDR3 has 13 residues. Germline values: CDR1 KGHDR, CDR2 SFDVKD. CDR3 protein: CASSDPERGGYTF. Here the CDR3 DNA reads TGTGCCTCCAGTGATCCGGAGCGAGGTGGCTACACCTTC.

V gene TRBV7-2 combines with J gene TRBJ2-7, with no clear D. Germline loops: CDR1 SGHTA, CDR2 FQGNSA. V was pared by 5 bases and J by 2 bases, with 13 bases between. CDR3 length: 14 residues. The CDR3 loop reads CASSPRPGTYEQYF. The CDR3 DNA follows: TGTGCCAGCAGCCCCCGTCCTGGCACCTACGAGCAGTACTTC.

The V and J genes are TRBV18 and TRBJ1-4; TRBD1 matches 12 bases. The CDR3 consists of 15 residues. Germline assignment: CDR1 KGHSH and CDR2 LQKENI. V was pared by 3 bases and J by 8 bases, with 4 bases of the junction left unmatched. The DNA of the CDR3 is TGTGCCAGCTCACCTCAGGGACAGGGGGCGGAAAAACTGTTTTTT. Protein product: CASSPQGQGAEKLFF.

The chain uses TRBV5-4 and TRBJ1-1; D unclear. The CDR3 is made up of 14 amino acids. Germline CDR1 reads SGHNT; CDR2 reads YYREEE (reference sequence). Trimming pared 3 bases from V and 1 base from J, leaving 10 bases between. The CDR3 sequence: CASSSGSQNTEAFF. The CDR3 DNA reads TGTGCCAGCAGCTCTGGGAGCCAGAACACTGAAGCTTTCTTT.

The CDR3 region has the DNA TGCGCCAGCAGCGGGGAGAGCTCTGGAAACACCATATATTTT. It specifies CASSGESSGNTIYF. The chain joins TRBV5-1 to TRBJ1-3; D remains unclear. The V end lost 4 bases, the J end lost 0 bases, and 8 bases lay between the germline ends. The CDR3 runs 14 residues. Germline CDR1 reads SGHRS; CDR2 reads YFSETQ.